The rows below give T cell receptor beta chains drawn from one sample of a study of tumor and adjacent non-tumor tissue in lung cancer. One entry per CDR3 protein results from TCRdb running MiXCR on the multiplex PCR reads. This sample has 75,000 to 95,000 distinct CDR3 sequences, with 67% found just once. Sequencing input: lung tumor tissue. The receptor source for this set is a man in his 60s with non-small cell lung cancer. Each CDR3 is given with its conserved first and last residue. The D gene is left open where the match is weak. Some rows have no size entry. The others give once, few or many, or a class for an expanded clone.

TRBJ2-7,TRBD2,TRBV20-1,once,CSTPSGSSYEQYF,TGCAGTACGCCTAGCGGGAGCTCCTACGAGCAGTACTTC
TRBJ2-4,TRBD1,TRBV12-3/TRBV12-4,few,CASGPLGTGGGIQYF,TGTGCCAGCGGTCCACTCGGTACAGGGGGAGGCATTCAGTACTTC
TRBJ2-5,NA,TRBV6-6,NA,CASSLTGAETQYF,TGTGCCAGCAGCTTGACGGGGGCAGAGACCCAGTACTTC
TRBJ2-3,NA,TRBV12-3/TRBV12-4,NA,CASSQPGFTETQYF,TGTGCCAGTAGCCAACCAGGGTTCACGGAAACGCAGTATTTT
TRBJ2-2,NA,TRBV6-1,many,CASSARTENTGELFF,TGTGCCAGCAGTGCCCGGACAGAGAACACCGGGGAGCTGTTTTTT
TRBJ2-2,NA,TRBV6-2/TRBV6-3,NA,CASSLTGTNTGELFF,TGTGCCAGCAGCCTTACCGGGACCAACACCGGGGAGCTGTTTTTT
TRBJ2-3,NA,TRBV5-6,many,CASSPSLQGPDTQYF,TGTGCCAGCAGCCCCTCCTTACAGGGCCCAGATACGCAGTATTTT
TRBJ1-5,NA,TRBV6-5,NA,CSSSGGSGQPQHF,TGTTCCAGTAGTGGGGGGTCTGGACAGCCCCAGCATTTT
TRBJ2-2,NA,TRBV2,few,CASRVGGEGGELFF,TGTGCCAGCAGGGTCGGGGGCGAAGGCGGGGAGCTGTTTTTT
TRBJ2-7,NA,TRBV11-1,once,CTGSFPGGAYEHYF,TGTACCGGCAGCTTTCCCGGCGGTGCCTACGAGCACTACTTC
TRBJ1-2,NA,TRBV6-5,NA,CVSSSWGHYGYTF,TGTGTGAGCAGTTCCTGGGGCCACTATGGCTACACCTTC
TRBJ2-3,NA,TRBV11-2,NA,CASSLGTFGTDTQYF,TGTGCCAGCAGCTTAGGCACCTTCGGCACAGATACGCAGTATTTT
TRBJ1-1,TRBD1,TRBV12-3/TRBV12-4,NA,CASSLALRGQTEAFF,TGTGCCAGCAGTTTAGCACTCAGGGGGCAAACTGAAGCTTTCTTT
TRBJ1-1,NA,TRBV10-3,NA,CAISESGTLNTEAFF,TGTGCCATCAGTGAGTCCGGGACACTGAACACTGAAGCTTTCTTT
TRBJ2-7,TRBD2,TRBV11-3,NA,CASSLRGGRSYEEYF,TGTGCCAGCAGCTTACGGGGGGGACGTTCCTACGAGGAGTACTTC
TRBJ1-1,TRBD1,TRBV7-3,NA,CASSLTGDDTEAFF,TGTGCCAGCAGCTTGACAGGGGATGACACTGAAGCTTTCTTT
TRBJ1-1,NA,TRBV12-3/TRBV12-4,many,CASSMMRGHTEAFF,TGTGCCAGCAGCATGATGCGGGGGCACACTGAAGCTTTCTTT
TRBJ2-1,TRBD2,TRBV20-1,many,CSGERAGAGNEQFF,TGCAGTGGCGAGAGGGCGGGAGCGGGTAATGAGCAGTTCTTC
TRBJ2-1,NA,TRBV6-1,many,CASRHGGYNEQFF,TGTGCCAGCAGACACGGGGGTTACAATGAGCAGTTCTTC
TRBJ1-6,NA,TRBV4-1,NA,CTSSQGGSRSSPLHF,TGCACCAGCAGCCAAGGAGGGTCTCGCAGTTCACCCCTCCACTTT
TRBJ2-7,NA,TRBV12-3/TRBV12-4,many,CASRRDSYEQYF,TGTGCCAGCAGGCGGGACTCCTACGAGCAGTACTTC
TRBJ2-2,NA,TRBV24-1,NA,CATAGPTNTGELFF,TGTGCCACCGCGGGACCTACTAACACCGGGGAGCTGTTTTTT
TRBJ2-3,NA,TRBV20-1,NA,CSASLETVGTDTQYF,TGCAGTGCTAGCCTTGAGACAGTGGGGACAGATACGCAGTATTTT
TRBJ1-1,NA,TRBV6-6,NA,CVSRTGTGDIEAFF,TGTGTCAGCAGAACCGGGACGGGGGACATTGAAGCTTTCTTT
TRBJ1-2,NA,TRBV10-1,NA,CASPSHTNGAYGYTF,TGCGCCAGTCCATCACATACCAACGGGGCCTATGGCTACACCTTC
TRBJ1-1,NA,TRBV4-1,NA,CVSSLRGDTEALF,TGCGTCAGCAGCCTCCGCGGGGACACTGAAGCTTTATTT
TRBJ1-5,TRBD1,TRBV4-2,NA,CASSFGTGPDTQHF,TGTGCTAGCAGCTTCGGGACAGGGCCAGATACGCAGCATTTT
TRBJ2-3,NA,TRBV6-5,NA,CTSQPQRATDTQYF,TGTACCAGCCAGCCCCAGAGGGCGACAGATACGCAGTATTTT
TRBJ2-1,NA,TRBV11-3,NA,CASSFSHGLPSMEQFF,TGTGCCAGCAGCTTTAGTCACGGACTACCGAGCATGGAGCAGTTCTTC
TRBJ1-1,NA,TRBV6-2/TRBV6-3,once,CASSPGTASNEAFF,TGTGCCAGCAGCCCAGGGACCGCATCCAATGAAGCTTTCTTT
TRBJ2-3,TRBD1,TRBV28,NA,CVNSILKGASTDTQYF,TGTGTCAACAGTATCCTAAAGGGGGCTAGCACAGATACACAGTATTTT
TRBJ1-4,NA,TRBV7-8,NA,CASSKASMIVSEKLFF,TGTGCCAGCAGCAAAGCCTCCATGATCGTTAGTGAAAAACTGTTTTTT
TRBJ1-1,NA,TRBV10-2,NA,CASKLREENSETFF,TGCGCCAGCAAACTTAGGGAGGAGAACAGTGAAACTTTCTTT
TRBJ1-6,NA,TRBV11-3,medium-sized,CASSFRTVAANSPLHF,TGTGCCAGCAGCTTCAGGACAGTAGCAGCGAATTCACCCCTCCACTTT
TRBJ2-2,TRBD2,TRBV4-2,NA,CASSQQAGRKTGELFF,TGTGCAAGCAGCCAGCAAGCGGGGAGAAAAACCGGGGAGCTGTTTTTT
TRBJ2-1,TRBD2,TRBV10-1,NA,CASNDGLAGVYNEQFF,TGCGCCAGCAATGATGGACTAGCGGGGGTATACAATGAGCAGTTCTTC
TRBJ2-3,TRBD2,TRBV5-4,many,CATGQGGTSGRGTDTQYF,TGTGCCACCGGACAGGGGGGGACTAGCGGGAGAGGGACAGATACGCAGTATTTT
TRBJ2-5,NA,TRBV11-3,few,CASASGWGRETQYF,TGTGCCAGCGCTTCCGGCTGGGGGCGGGAGACCCAGTACTTC
TRBJ2-1,TRBD2,TRBV5-1,many,CASSLESGSYNEQFF,TGCGCCAGCAGCTTGGAGAGCGGGAGTTACAATGAGCAGTTCTTC
TRBJ1-6,NA,TRBV4-2,many,CASSQDLESSYNSPLHF,TGTGCCAGCAGCCAAGATTTGGAGAGCTCCTATAATTCACCCCTCCACTTT
TRBJ2-5,NA,TRBV29-1,few,CNGGEGTQETQYF,TGCAACGGAGGAGAGGGAACACAAGAGACCCAGTATTTC
TRBJ2-1,TRBD2,TRBV20-1,NA,CSAHRGLAGDEQFF,TGCAGTGCGCACAGGGGACTAGCGGGAGACGAGCAGTTCTTC
TRBJ2-1,NA,TRBV6-2/TRBV6-3,NA,CANSYWGNEQFF,TGTGCCAACAGTTACTGGGGCAATGAGCAGTTCTTC
TRBJ2-5,NA,TRBV20-1,NA,CSASGESVETQYF,TGCAGTGCTAGCGGCGAGTCGGTAGAGACCCAGTACTTC
TRBJ2-1,NA,TRBV6-6,NA,CASSLTRYEQFF,TGTGCCAGCAGCCTGACTAGATATGAGCAGTTCTTC
TRBJ1-1,NA,TRBV5-5,once,CASNPDITNTEAFF,TGTGCCAGCAACCCGGACATCACGAACACTGAAGCTTTCTTT
TRBJ2-1,TRBD2,TRBV29-1,NA,CSAEQLAGVNDNEQFF,TGCAGTGCCGAACAACTAGCGGGAGTAAACGACAATGAGCAGTTCTTC
TRBJ2-3,NA,TRBV9,NA,CASSVTVAYTDTQYF,TGTGCCAGCAGCGTAACGGTGGCCTACACAGATACGCAGTATTTT
TRBJ2-7,TRBD2,TRBV4-2,NA,CASSQDASGSSYEHCF,TGTGCCAGCAGCCAAGATGCTAGCGGGAGCTCCTACGAGCACTGCTTC
TRBJ2-1,NA,TRBV11-3,NA,CARSPARRSSYKEQFF,TGTGCCAGGAGCCCCGCCCGGAGAAGCTCCTACAAAGAGCAATTCTTC
TRBJ2-5,TRBD1,TRBV29-1,many,CSVERTGAPQETQYF,TGCAGCGTTGAAAGAACAGGGGCCCCCCAAGAGACCCAGTACTTC
TRBJ2-1,TRBD2,TRBV12-3/TRBV12-4,many,CASSLRTSGILNEQFF,TGTGCCAGCAGTTTAAGGACTAGCGGGATCCTAAATGAGCAGTTCTTC
TRBJ1-2,NA,TRBV12-3/TRBV12-4,NA,CASSFVGGIDNYTF,TGTGCCAGCAGTTTTGTGGGGGGCATCGATAACTACACCTTC
TRBJ2-6,NA,TRBV4-2,NA,CASSQEGAVSSGPNVLTF,TGTGCCAGCAGCCAAGAAGGGGCAGTGAGCTCTGGGCCCAACGTCCTGACTTTC
TRBJ1-6,TRBD1,TRBV6-5,NA,CASSYGPSTGANLPLNF,TGTGCCAGCAGTTACGGACCTTCGACAGGGGCTAATTTACCCCTCAACTTT
TRBJ2-4,NA,TRBV6-2/TRBV6-3,NA,CASSYAPGLLSKNIQYF,TGCGCCAGCAGTTACGCCCCGGGGCTACTATCCAAAAACATTCAGTACTTC
TRBJ2-7,TRBD2,TRBV29-1,NA,CSVGTSEAELYF,TGCAGCGTCGGGACTAGCGAAGCTGAGCTGTACTTC